This T cell receptor beta chain was captured in a study of cytomegalovirus exposure and HLA in healthy donors. Study-wide results and limits: Sequencing depth across donors, presence/absence analyses assumed, was roughly uniform.

As concerns this clone: Its antigen is undetermined.

The PCR was carried out with 60 Vbeta primers and 13 Jbeta primers. TCRdb keeps only in-frame clones here, not all; method: immunoSEQ multiplex PCR. The table shows more than 250,000 clones, with 80% to 90% occurring only once. This CDR3 spans 14 amino acids. Germline CDR1 reads MNHEY; CDR2 reads SMNVEV (reference sequence). Trimming at V came to 4 bases and at J to 8 bases, leaving 11 bases not matched to a gene. Unrecorded immune exposure was likely among donors, who were nominally healthy when sampled. V usage is TRBV27 and J usage is TRBJ2-7, with 7 bases that match TRBD1. The sequenced sample was PBMCs. This TCR came from a young woman in good health and CMV-seronegative. The CDR3 DNA sequence: TGTGCCAGCAGTTCGACAGGGACCGGCCTCAAGCAGTACTTC. Translating it yields CASSSTGTGLKQYF.